This TCR beta chain comes out of a study of shared clonotypes between healthy human individuals. Study information: Researchers drew samples from two women and a few men aged 18 to 49. A donor's plate count was three for CD4 naive and three for CD4 memory; CD8 naive had two and CD8 memory one. Study-wide points: Enrolling few donors narrowed the genetic and exposure-history diversity that was represented.

Splitting of each subset's genomic DNA was done evenly across several immunoSEQ plates. Some clones are missing from TCRdb's copy, which holds only in-frame ones; the method was immunoSEQ multiplex PCR. The sample lists about a million clones; 60% to 80% were seen once. CDR3 length: 12 amino acids. Germline CDR1 reads MNHEY; CDR2 reads SMNVEV (reference sequence). V shed 5 bases and J shed 5 bases, with 9 bases lying between them. As to this clone: The antigen is not known. The identical CDR3 is also encoded by other nucleotide sequences in the sample.

The sample taken for sequencing was memory CD4+ T cells from PBMCs. The sample's subset: CD45RA-negative fraction. This chain connects TRBV27 to TRBJ1-2, with D possibly matching TRBD1 (5 bases). This receptor was identified in a man between 18 and 35 years old in good health. Some clones in this sample may be carry-over from other donors' samples. The DNA of the CDR3 is TGTGCCAGCAGTGCCCAGGGATATGGCTACACCTTC. It is translated as CASSAQGYGYTF.